A selection of T cell receptor beta chains follows, all from one sample in a study of CD4+ T cells in melanoma. Method: immunoSEQ multiplex PCR; TCRdb's copy keeps in-frame clones and lacks some. This sample carries some 10,000 clones, 69% of them seen once, and the ten largest clones take about 18%. Material for sequencing was peripheral blood. The receptors stem from a human donor with melanoma. Each CDR3 is given with its conserved first and last residue. A D gene is named only where the DNA matches it firmly. The size entry is marked missing in some rows and otherwise reads once, few, many or a size class.

v_gene	abundance	d_gene	len	j_gene	CDR3aa	CDR3nt
TRBV5-5	-	-	14	TRBJ1-1	CASSLNQGRPEAFF	TGTGCCAGCAGCTTGAATCAGGGGCGCCCTGAAGCTTTCTTT
TRBV5-4	-	-	13	TRBJ2-7	CASSLHSSYEQYF	TGTGCCAGCAGCCTCCATAGCTCCTACGAGCAGTACTTC
TRBV7-6	medium-sized	-	16	TRBJ2-1	CASSLGAQWGWNEQFF	TGTGCCAGCAGCTTGGGGGCCCAATGGGGTTGGAATGAGCAGTTCTTC
TRBV5-1	-	TRBD1	15	TRBJ2-3	CASSRTGGPADTQYF	TGCGCCAGCAGCCGGACAGGAGGTCCCGCAGATACGCAGTATTTT
TRBV2	few	-	15	TRBJ1-6	CASSPGHGNNSPLHF	TGTGCCAGCAGCCCGGGACACGGAAATAATTCACCCCTCCACTTT
TRBV19	-	-	13	TRBJ1-6	CASRWGGNSPLHF	TGTGCCAGTAGATGGGGGGGAAATTCACCCCTCCACTTT
TRBV28	medium-sized	-	16	TRBJ1-5	CASSLRGFDSNQPQHF	TGTGCCAGCAGTTTAAGGGGGTTCGATAGCAATCAGCCCCAGCATTTT
TRBV9	-	-	17	TRBJ1-1	CASSKAGSLGMNTEAFF	TGTGCCAGCAGCAAGGCAGGGAGCTTAGGGATGAACACTGAAGCTTTCTTT
TRBV5-4	medium-sized	TRBD1	15	TRBJ1-4	CASSTNRGLNEKLFF	TGTGCCAGCAGCACGAACAGGGGGCTGAATGAAAAACTGTTTTTT
TRBV29-1	-	TRBD1	14	TRBJ2-2	CSARTGTYTGELFF	TGCAGCGCTAGGACAGGGACTTACACCGGGGAGCTGTTTTTT
TRBV27	-	-	16	TRBJ1-6	CASSRGDLLYNSPLHF	TGTGCCAGCAGTCGGGGGGACCTCCTCTATAATTCACCCCTCCACTTT
TRBV2	-	TRBD1	11	TRBJ1-2	CASRQGASYTF	TGTGCCAGCAGACAGGGGGCGAGCTACACCTTC
TRBV21-1	-	-	16	TRBJ2-1	CASSKGERGSRDRQFF	TGTGCCAGCAGCAAAGGGGAGCGGGGGTCTCGAGATAGGCAGTTCTTC
TRBV28	-	-	14	TRBJ2-7	CASYEGGQTYEQYF	TGTGCCAGCTACGAAGGGGGGCAGACCTACGAGCAGTACTTC
TRBV14	-	-	18	TRBJ2-6	CASRPIRGPLSGANVLTF	TGTGCCAGCAGGCCCATCAGGGGACCTCTTTCTGGGGCCAACGTCCTGACTTTC
TRBV2	-	-	13	TRBJ2-1	CASSEPLRDEQFF	TGTGCCAGCAGTGAACCCCTACGAGATGAGCAGTTCTTC
TRBV5-8	medium-sized	-	14	TRBJ1-2	CASSLGVGPGGYTF	TGTGCCAGCAGCTTGGGGGTCGGGCCAGGCGGCTACACCTTC
TRBV6-1	-	-	13	TRBJ1-1	CASSEISATGAFF	TGTGCCAGCAGTGAAATTTCGGCGACAGGTGCTTTCTTT
TRBV6-5	-	-	12	TRBJ1-2	CASSYLARGYTF	TGTGCCAGCAGTTACTTGGCGCGCGGCTACACCTTC
TRBV2	-	-	17	TRBJ1-2	CASSRAGTTLVNYGYTF	TGTGCCAGCAGTAGGGCAGGGACCACACTTGTTAACTATGGCTACACCTTC
TRBV7-9	few	TRBD1	15	TRBJ1-3	CASSSGQGPGNTIYF	TGTGCCAGCAGCTCAGGACAGGGCCCTGGAAACACCATATATTTT
TRBV6-5	-	-	14	TRBJ1-1	CASSYRPPSAEAFF	TGTGCCAGCAGTTACCGGCCGCCGTCGGCTGAAGCTTTCTTT
TRBV29-1	-	TRBD2	13	TRBJ2-1	CSVEGRGGREQFF	TGCAGCGTTGAAGGCCGGGGGGGCAGGGAGCAGTTCTTC
TRBV4-1	-	-	16	TRBJ1-5	CASSQDGGFGNQPQHF	TGCGCCAGCAGCCAAGATGGGGGTTTTGGCAATCAGCCCCAGCATTTT
TRBV7-2	-	-	13	TRBJ2-7	CASSETVRHEQYF	TGTGCCAGCAGCGAGACAGTGCGTCACGAGCAGTACTTC
TRBV6-5	-	-	11	TRBJ2-7	CASSYGGEQYF	TGTGCCAGCAGTTACGGAGGGGAGCAGTACTTC
TRBV4-2	-	TRBD2	15	TRBJ2-7	CASSPSGGNSYEQYF	TGTGCCAGCAGCCCCAGCGGGGGGAATAGTTACGAGCAGTACTTC
TRBV2	once	TRBD1	13	TRBJ1-5	CASSNDRDQPQHF	TGTGCCAGCAGTAACGACAGGGATCAGCCCCAGCATTTT
TRBV29-1	-	TRBD1	12	TRBJ1-2	CSVEGSGGGYTF	TGCAGCGTTGAAGGGTCAGGGGGAGGCTACACCTTC
TRBV19	-	TRBD2	15	TRBJ2-3	CASSISGGSTDTQYF	TGTGCCAGTAGTATTAGCGGGGGGTCCACAGATACGCAGTATTTT
TRBV15	-	TRBD1	18	TRBJ1-5	CATSRDRQGVHSNQPQHF	TGTGCCACCAGCAGGGACCGACAGGGGGTCCATAGCAATCAGCCCCAGCATTTT
TRBV6-5	-	-	15	TRBJ2-7	CASSYLDRGYHEQYF	TGTGCCAGCAGTTACTTGGACAGAGGCTACCACGAGCAGTACTTC
TRBV5-1	few	-	14	TRBJ2-7	CASSATGTTYEQYF	TGCGCCAGCAGCGCGACAGGTACGACCTACGAGCAGTACTTC
TRBV19	-	TRBD1	18	TRBJ1-6	CASSTSRGLGFYNSPLHF	TGTGCCAGTAGTACCTCCAGGGGGCTCGGCTTCTATAATTCACCCCTCCACTTT
TRBV7-3	-	-	15	TRBJ2-2	CASSSTPANTGELFF	TGTGCCAGCAGCTCCACACCTGCGAACACCGGGGAGCTGTTTTTT
TRBV5-1	-	-	16	TRBJ2-1	CASSLEARRKPGEQFF	TGCGCCAGCAGCTTGGAGGCTAGACGTAAGCCGGGAGAGCAGTTCTTC
TRBV14	-	-	13	TRBJ1-4	CASSQAPTGSLFF	TGTGCCAGCAGCCAAGCCCCCACAGGGAGTCTGTTTTTT
TRBV4-2	few	-	14	TRBJ2-7	CASSQRVEAYEQYF	TGTGCCAGCAGCCAAAGGGTAGAGGCCTACGAGCAGTACTTC
TRBV7-8	-	-	14	TRBJ1-2	CASSPTGGNYGYTF	TGTGCCAGCAGCCCTACGGGGGGGAACTATGGCTACACCTTC
TRBV11-2	-	TRBD1	16	TRBJ2-7	CASSLERDRGSREQYF	TGTGCCAGCAGCTTAGAACGCGACAGGGGGTCTCGCGAGCAGTACTTC
TRBV30	-	-	14	TRBJ2-7	CAWSVTNIYYEQYF	TGTGCCTGGAGTGTTACCAACATCTACTACGAGCAGTACTTC
TRBV7-3	once	-	12	TRBJ2-5	CASSRYQETQYF	TGTGCCAGCAGCCGTTACCAAGAGACCCAGTACTTC
TRBV18	few	-	18	TRBJ1-3	CASSLRWEGTVYGNTIYF	TGTGCCAGCTCCCTCCGATGGGAAGGGACTGTGTACGGAAACACCATATATTTT
TRBV7-9	-	-	12	TRBJ2-7	CASSLDPYEQYF	TGTGCCAGCAGCTTAGACCCCTACGAGCAGTACTTC